The text below deals with one TCR beta chain. Sequence at one end of the junction differs from germline and may be a read error. The CDR3 consists of 15 residues. CDR1 and CDR2 from the germline V gene are SGHRS and YFSETQ. Via MiXCR, TCRdb re-called the RT-PCR reads, giving one row per CDR3 protein. This table has about 680,000 distinct CDR3 sequences, around 14% appearing once. Sequenced input: memory CD4+ T cells from blood. The clonotype originates from a female donor in good health, serving as a healthy control. The V gene is TRBV5-1, the J gene TRBJ2-1, with 9 bases aligning to TRBD2. The CDR3 bases are TGCGCCAGCAGCTTGTTAGCGGGAGAGATCAATAAGCAGTTCTTC. Its protein product is CASSLLAGEINKQFF.